The clone carrying this T cell receptor (beta chain) was detected a few times. Its antigen is not known. One junction end does not reproduce the germline sequence, and a read error may be involved. Thyroid surgery was performed in patients who had received no treatment beforehand. This CDR3 has 15 amino acids. Germline CDR1 and CDR2: MNHEY and SVGAGI. The source of the sample is a study of metastatic and nonmetastatic thyroid tumors. Turning to the study itself: Repertoires from malignant and benign thyroid patients were compared across blood and tumor or nodule tissue.

Study results and caveats: Relative to benign nodules, malignant thyroid tumors were reportedly characterized by significantly elevated TCR beta diversity in blood and tumor.

Study processing details: A papillary thyroid cancer distant-metastasis classifier was built from CDR3 differences across clinicopathological groups. With MiXCR, TCRdb called clones anew from the PCR reads. TCRdb, not the original authors, processed these V and J calls. Altogether fewer than 35,000 clones are present, about 21% being singletons, with the ten largest covering less than 4%. The rearrangement joins TRBV6-5 to TRBJ2-1; 12 bases align to TRBD2. This clonotype was obtained from a male donor with papillary thyroid cancer or a benign thyroid nodule (not recorded which). Some clones in this sample may be carry-over from other donors' samples. The specimen was tumor tissue. The CDR3, as DNA: TGTGCCAGCAGTGACTCGACTAGCGGGAGCAATGAGCAGTTCTTC. It translates to CASSDSTSGSNEQFF.